This T cell receptor (beta chain) came from a study of cytomegalovirus exposure and HLA in healthy donors. Notes on the study in general: Compared with the approximately 700-donor mean, an Asian-associated ancestry cluster reportedly had fewer N-insertions, according to a later analysis. Serostatus for CMV was the only available immune exposure information.

CDR1 is MNHEY and CDR2 is SMNVEV in the germline V gene (reference sequence). This CDR3 has 16 amino acids. Unmatched junction bases numbered 16, after V lost 6 bases and J lost 14 bases. Details on this clone: Its specificity is unknown.

In the PCR, 60 Vbeta and 13 Jbeta primers were used. Clones were read by immunoSEQ multiplex PCR, and TCRdb kept only the in-frame ones, dropping some. This repertoire shows 150,000 to 200,000 clones, 75% to 90% found once; its top ten account for approximately 8.5%. The rearrangement links TRBV27 to TRBJ2-3; 14 bases fit TRBD2. Sequencing was performed on PBMCs. The clonotype comes from a man between 18 and 35 years old in good health and CMV-seropositive. DNA for the CDR3: TGTGCCAGCAGAAACCTGGGGACTAGCGGGGGTTTGATGGGGTATTTT. Its translation is CASRNLGTSGGLMGYF.